This is a list of T cell receptor beta chains from one sample in a study of cytomegalovirus exposure and HLA in healthy donors. The table came from immunoSEQ multiplex PCR; TCRdb's copy has only in-frame clones and leaves some out. The table includes over 110,000 clones, more than 75% detected once. Sequenced material: PBMCs. The receptor set was obtained from a young man in good health and CMV-seropositive. Both conserved end residues are part of each CDR3. Each record gives: V gene, J gene, D gene, clone size, CDR3 protein, CDR3 DNA. D genes are given only for firm matches. The listing skips clone size in some rows; elsewhere it reads once, few, many or a size class.

TRBV2,TRBJ1-1,.,.,CASSTTGNTEAFF,TGTGCCAGCAGTACCACGGGTAACACTGAAGCTTTCTTT
TRBV5-4,TRBJ2-7,.,.,CASSLALSPSGSYEQYF,TGTGCCAGCAGCTTGGCATTGTCCCCGAGCGGGTCCTACGAGCAGTACTTC
TRBV5-4,TRBJ1-1,.,.,CASSGRDMNTEAFF,TGTGCCAGCAGCGGCCGGGACATGAACACTGAAGCTTTCTTT
TRBV6-5,TRBJ1-1,.,.,CASSYLGHMNTEAFF,TGTGCCAGCAGTTACCTGGGACACATGAACACTGAAGCTTTCTTT
TRBV6-1,TRBJ2-2,.,.,CAGAPARASTGELFF,TGTGCCGGCGCCCCGGCCAGGGCCTCGACCGGGGAGCTGTTTTTT
TRBV7-8,TRBJ1-4,TRBD1,.,CASSGQGLGDEKLFF,TGTGCCAGCAGCGGACAGGGTTTAGGAGATGAAAAACTGTTTTTT
TRBV6-1,TRBJ2-2,.,.,CASLDYYTGELFF,TGTGCCAGCCTCGACTATTACACCGGGGAGCTGTTTTTT
TRBV25-1,TRBJ2-7,.,.,CASTQGYEQYF,TGTGCCAGCACCCAGGGGTACGAGCAGTACTTC
TRBV28,TRBJ2-2,TRBD2,.,CASSHRLAANTGELFF,TGTGCCAGCAGTCATCGACTAGCGGCGAACACCGGGGAGCTGTTTTTT
TRBV15,TRBJ2-5,TRBD2,few,CATSSLLAGGSRETQYF,TGTGCCACCAGCAGCTTATTAGCGGGGGGATCTCGAGAGACCCAGTACTTC
TRBV5-6,TRBJ1-2,TRBD1,.,CASSLVGTGDNYGYTF,TGTGCCAGCAGCTTGGTGGGGACAGGGGATAACTATGGCTACACCTTC
TRBV6-1,TRBJ1-2,.,.,CASSEIGVYGYTF,TGTGCCAGCAGTGAAATAGGGGTTTATGGCTACACCTTC
TRBV6-5,TRBJ1-2,.,.,CASSFHSAKVDGYTF,TGTGCCAGCAGTTTCCATTCCGCGAAAGTAGATGGCTACACCTTC
TRBV4-1,TRBJ2-7,.,few,CASSPIPRGLGQYF,TGCGCCAGCAGCCCCATCCCTCGAGGGTTGGGGCAGTACTTC
TRBV13,TRBJ2-2,TRBD1,.,CASSLLQGALNTGELFF,TGTGCCAGCAGCTTACTCCAGGGGGCGCTTAACACCGGGGAGCTGTTTTTT
TRBV5-1,TRBJ2-7,TRBD1,.,CASSRRDRASYEQYF,TGCGCCAGCAGCCGCCGGGACAGGGCATCCTACGAGCAGTACTTC
TRBV9,TRBJ2-7,.,.,CASSVAWQVVYEQYF,TGTGCCAGCAGCGTAGCCTGGCAGGTTGTGTACGAGCAGTACTTC
TRBV7-6,TRBJ1-1,TRBD1,.,CASSLNWGDSEAFF,TGTGCCAGCAGCTTAAATTGGGGGGACAGTGAAGCTTTCTTT
TRBV4-1,TRBJ1-5,.,.,CASSQEARGDQPQHF,TGCGCCAGCAGCCAAGAGGCTAGGGGTGATCAGCCCCAGCATTTT
TRBV29-1,TRBJ1-2,.,.,CSVRPAAGSVGGYTF,TGCAGCGTCCGGCCCGCTGCGGGATCCGTCGGGGGCTACACCTTC
TRBV5-1,TRBJ2-3,TRBD2,.,CASSSGRAGGTDTQYF,TGCGCCAGCAGCTCAGGGAGAGCGGGAGGCACAGATACGCAGTATTTT
TRBV2,TRBJ2-1,TRBD1,.,CASSWGQGRNEQFF,TGTGCCAGCAGTTGGGGACAGGGACGTAATGAGCAGTTCTTC
TRBV30,TRBJ2-1,TRBD2,.,CAWSPWAGDVHEQFF,TGTGCCTGGAGCCCCTGGGCGGGAGATGTCCATGAGCAGTTCTTC
TRBV7-3,TRBJ2-3,TRBD1,.,CASSLTGQGTDTQYF,TGTGCCAGCAGTCTCACGGGACAGGGTACAGATACGCAGTATTTT
TRBV27,TRBJ1-5,.,few,CASLGKGEPQHF,TGTGCCAGCCTAGGGAAGGGGGAGCCCCAGCATTTT
TRBV7-9,TRBJ2-3,.,.,CASSLSPGDTQYF,TGTGCCAGCAGCTTATCCCCGGGAGATACGCAGTATTTT
TRBV7-3,TRBJ2-2,.,once,CASSLTVTGELFF,TGTGCCAGCAGCTTGACAGTGACCGGGGAGCTGTTTTTT
TRBV6-4,TRBJ2-3,.,once,CASSEGTSTDTQYF,TGTGCCAGCAGTGAAGGGACTTCCACAGATACGCAGTATTTT
TRBV7-9,TRBJ2-7,.,.,CASSSGPSGEQYF,TGTGCCAGCAGCTCCGGGCCCAGCGGCGAGCAGTACTTC
TRBV5-1,TRBJ2-1,TRBD2,.,CASSYSGRPYNEQFF,TGCGCCAGCAGCTATAGCGGGAGGCCCTACAATGAGCAGTTCTTC
TRBV11-3,TRBJ2-2,TRBD1,.,CASSPRDRVLYGELFF,TGTGCCAGCAGCCCCCGGGACAGGGTCCTTTACGGGGAGCTGTTTTTT
TRBV7-2,TRBJ1-5,.,.,CASSSPENNQPQHF,TGTGCCAGCAGCTCGCCCGAGAACAATCAGCCCCAGCATTTT
TRBV2,TRBJ1-1,.,.,CASLGRGVSEAFF,TGTGCCAGTTTGGGACGGGGGGTTTCTGAAGCTTTCTTT
TRBV30,TRBJ2-7,TRBD1,once,CAWSVGQGSAYEQYF,TGTGCCTGGAGTGTCGGACAGGGGAGCGCCTACGAGCAGTACTTC
TRBV19,TRBJ2-2,TRBD1,.,CASSTGDRGSAGELFF,TGTGCCAGTAGTACAGGGGACAGGGGGTCGGCCGGGGAGCTGTTTTTT
TRBV10-2,TRBJ1-2,.,.,CASSESRSPGYGYTF,TGCGCCAGCAGTGAGTCCAGGTCACCTGGCTATGGCTACACCTTC
TRBV6-5,TRBJ2-7,.,few,CASASGLPSYEQYF,TGTGCCAGCGCGTCGGGTTTACCCTCCTACGAGCAGTACTTC
TRBV18,TRBJ2-5,TRBD1,once,CASSQTGKETQYF,TGTGCCAGCTCACAGACAGGGAAGGAGACCCAGTACTTC
TRBV12-2,TRBJ1-4,.,.,CASRLVAGTHNEKLFF,TGTGCAAGTCGCTTAGTGGCAGGCACTCATAATGAAAAACTGTTTTTT
TRBV5-4,TRBJ2-3,.,.,CASSLAQRTDTQYF,TGTGCCAGCAGCTTGGCCCAGAGGACAGATACGCAGTATTTT
TRBV15,TRBJ1-5,TRBD1,.,CATRGQVGRISNQPQHF,TGTGCCACCCGGGGACAGGTCGGGAGGATAAGCAATCAGCCCCAGCATTTT